The rows below give T cell receptor beta chains drawn from one sample of a study of control samples from healthy donors and cancer patients. The assay was immunoSEQ multiplex PCR, and TCRdb's table has in-frame clones only and misses some. Here the sample spans about 160,000 clones, around 95% being singletons. Sample: blood. These receptors all stem from a woman between 40 and 55 years old in good health. CDR3s include the opening cysteine and the closing phenylalanine or tryptophan. A D gene is named only where the DNA matches it firmly. Size is omitted from some rows. Given values are once, few, many or a class for expanded clones.

D gene	J gene	V gene	clone size	CDR3 DNA	CDR3 protein
NA	TRBJ1-1	TRBV19	few	TGTGCCAGTACTGGACAGCTGAACACTGAAGCTTTCTTT	CASTGQLNTEAFF
NA	TRBJ2-5	TRBV12-3/TRBV12-4	NA	TGTGCCAGCAGTTTAAAGCGCGCTCAGTACTTC	CASSLKRAQYF
NA	TRBJ2-1	TRBV10-1	NA	TGCGCCAGCAGTGAGGAGGTTGACAATGAGCAGTTCTTC	CASSEEVDNEQFF
TRBD1	TRBJ2-7	TRBV19	NA	TGTGCCAGTAGTATTCTGACAGGGGGCTACGAGCAGTACTTC	CASSILTGGYEQYF
NA	TRBJ2-7	TRBV3-1/TRBV3-2	NA	TGTGCCAGCCTAGGGGGAAGATCCTACGAGCAGTACTTC	CASLGGRSYEQYF
NA	TRBJ1-1	TRBV5-6	NA	TGTGCCAGCAGCTACAGCCAATTGAACACTGAAGCTTTCTTT	CASSYSQLNTEAFF
NA	TRBJ2-4	TRBV27	NA	TGTGCCAGCACCCCCTTGGGCGGGCTAGCCAAAAACATTCAGTACTTC	CASTPLGGLAKNIQYF
NA	TRBJ2-3	TRBV3-1/TRBV3-2	NA	TGTGCCAGCAGCCATGACGGGGTGAGAGCAGATACGCAGTATTTT	CASSHDGVRADTQYF
TRBD1	TRBJ1-2	TRBV25-1	NA	TGTGCCAGCAGTGAATACGGGCGACAGGGGGTCTATGGCTACACCTTC	CASSEYGRQGVYGYTF
TRBD1	TRBJ1-1	TRBV18	NA	TGTGCCAGCTCACCAACCGGGACAGGGAACACTGAAGCTTTCTTT	CASSPTGTGNTEAFF
NA	TRBJ2-1	TRBV9	NA	TGTGCCAGCAGCGCCCGAGGGTCAGGCGATGAGCAGTTCTTC	CASSARGSGDEQFF
NA	TRBJ1-2	TRBV19	NA	TGTGCCAGTAGTCCACAGGTATGGGATGGCTACACCTTC	CASSPQVWDGYTF
NA	TRBJ1-2	TRBV20-1	NA	TGCAGTGCTAGTTTGGGGGTTGTGTCGTCTAACTATGGCTACACCTTC	CSASLGVVSSNYGYTF
NA	TRBJ1-5	TRBV9	NA	TGTGCCAGCAGCGTAGACAAATATCAGCCCCAGCATTTT	CASSVDKYQPQHF
TRBD1	TRBJ2-7	TRBV28	NA	TGTGCCAGCAGTTTTCCCGGACAGGCAAGCTTTTACGAGCAGTACTTC	CASSFPGQASFYEQYF
TRBD1	TRBJ2-7	TRBV6-5	NA	TGTGCCAGCAGCAGGACAGGTACCTACGAGCAGTACTTC	CASSRTGTYEQYF
NA	TRBJ2-7	TRBV2	NA	TGTGCCAGCATTCCTAGAGTGGAATTCTACGAGCAGTACTTC	CASIPRVEFYEQYF
NA	TRBJ2-1	TRBV6-2/TRBV6-3	NA	TGTGCCAGCAGTTCGCTTCAGGCGCAGTTCTTC	CASSSLQAQFF
TRBD1	TRBJ1-1	TRBV9	NA	TGTGCCAGCAGCTTCGGGACAGCGAACACTGAAGCTTTCTTT	CASSFGTANTEAFF
TRBD2	TRBJ2-7	TRBV7-2	NA	TGTGCCAGCAGCTCCGTCATAGCGGGGGGGGCCGAGCAGTACTTC	CASSSVIAGGAEQYF
NA	TRBJ2-1	TRBV27	NA	TGTGCCAGCAGTTTAGGAGGTAGACTGGGCTACAATGAGCAGTTCTTC	CASSLGGRLGYNEQFF
NA	TRBJ2-7	TRBV6-2/TRBV6-3	NA	TGTGCCAGCAGCCCCATGGATTACTACGAGCAGTACTTC	CASSPMDYYEQYF
NA	TRBJ1-5	TRBV19	NA	TGTGCCAGTAGTGGAAGGCGGGATCAGCCCCAGCATTTT	CASSGRRDQPQHF
NA	TRBJ1-3	TRBV11-2	NA	TGTGCCAGCAGCGCAACGTTCTCTGGAAACACCATATATTTT	CASSATFSGNTIYF
NA	TRBJ1-3	TRBV5-1	once	TGCGCCAGCAGCTTGGGGGGAACTGGAAACACCATATATTTT	CASSLGGTGNTIYF
TRBD1	TRBJ1-2	TRBV6-6	NA	TGTGCCAGCAGTTTTCGACAGGGGCGCTTTAACTATGGCTACACCTTC	CASSFRQGRFNYGYTF
NA	TRBJ1-5	TRBV18	NA	TGTGCCAGCTCAACAACCGACAGGACATATAGCAATCAGCCCCAGCATTTT	CASSTTDRTYSNQPQHF
NA	TRBJ1-2	TRBV19	NA	TGTGCCAGTAGGGGGGACAACTATGGCTACACCTTC	CASRGDNYGYTF